The 8 T cell receptor beta chains below were found in one sample sequenced in a study of T cells after yellow fever vaccination. Each CDR3 protein gets one entry after TCRdb re-called the 5' RACE reads with MiXCR. The sample yields some 300,000 distinct CDR3 sequences, 8.7% seen once. The source material was CD4+ T cells sorted from PBMCs, sampled 5 days after the yellow fever booster vaccination. All receptors derive from a man aged 18 to 30 who received the YFV17D yellow fever vaccine.

This clonotype was recorded a few times. V usage is TRBV7-2 and J usage is TRBJ2-7, with D perhaps assigned TRBD1 or TRBD2 (6 bases each). This CDR3 has 16 residues. CDR1 SGHTA and CDR2 FQGNSA come from the germline V gene. V was shortened by 3 bases and J by 3 bases, with 18 bases between the two germline ends. This chain's CDR3 is CASSFGLYRASYEQYV. The CDR3 DNA is TGTGCCAGCAGCTTTGGACTATACAGGGCGAGCTACGAGCAGTACGTC.

V and J are TRBV7-7 and TRBJ2-2; D unclear. The CDR3 loop spans 14 amino acids. CDR1 is SSHAT and CDR2 is FNYEAQ in the germline V gene (reference sequence). The V gene lost 2 bases and the J gene lost 7 bases, with 11 bases spanning the gap. CDR3 residues: CASSLNPLGGELFF. DNA of the CDR3: TGTGCCAGCAGCTTAAATCCTCTGGGCGGGGAGCTGTTTTTT.

The rearrangement links TRBV3-1 to TRBJ1-1; D not resolved. The V gene's germline CDR1 is LGHDT and CDR2 YNNKEL (reference sequence). The V end was cut by 4 bases, the J end by 1 base, with 10 bases between. The CDR3 sequence is 14 residues long. CDR3: CASSPGLPNTEAFF. As DNA, the CDR3 is TGTGCCAGCAGCCCTGGACTTCCGAACACTGAAGCTTTCTTT.

V gene TRBV30 combines with J gene TRBJ2-7, with a tentative D call TRBD2 (6 bases). CDR1 and CDR2 from the germline V gene are GTSNPN and SVGIG (reference sequence). V lost 0 bases and J lost 0, with 9 bases in between. The CDR3 sequence is 14 residues long. CDR3 coding DNA: TGTGCCTGGAGTGTGGGGGGACCCTCCTACGAGCAGTACTTC. Its protein is CAWSVGGPSYEQYF.

The chain has TRBV12-5 and TRBJ2-3; D gene ambiguous. CDR3 size: 11 residues. CDR1 and CDR2 from the germline V gene are LGHNT and FRNRAP. V lost 3 bases, J lost 6 bases, and 4 bases lay in between. This CDR3 is CASGFGDTQYF. The CDR3 region has the DNA TGTGCTAGTGGTTTCGGTGATACGCAGTATTTT.

The J gene is TRBJ2-6, the V gene TRBV7-2; D unclear. Looked up from germline, CDR1 is SGHTA and CDR2 is FQGNSA. Between the trimmed V and J ends, which lost 5 bases and 0 bases, there was a span of 8 bases. The CDR3 contains 15 residues. The CDR3 nucleotides read TGTGCCAGCAGCGAACCGAGCTCTGGGGCCAACGTCCTGACTTTC. Translation: CASSEPSSGANVLTF.

This clonotype was recorded a few times. The chain recombines TRBV7-2 with TRBJ1-5, with 7 positions matching TRBD1. This CDR3 region has 14 residues. Germline CDR1 is SGHTA and CDR2 is FQGNSA. Trimming cost V 5 bases and J 8 bases; bases outside gene matches: 9. The CDR3 spells CASSKSGGSEPQHF. The CDR3 DNA follows: TGTGCCAGCAGCAAATCAGGGGGTTCCGAGCCCCAGCATTTT.

This clonotype occurred many times. The chain is built from TRBV7-3 and TRBJ2-7, with TRBD1 matching 10 bases. Germline V lookup: CDR1 SGHTA, CDR2 FQGTGA. The CDR3 contains 13 residues. V shed 8 bases, J shed 4 bases, and the junction held 5 bases outside the gene matches. CDR3 region: CASSGTGEYEQYF. DNA of the CDR3: TGTGCCAGCTCCGGGACAGGGGAGTACGAGCAGTACTTC.